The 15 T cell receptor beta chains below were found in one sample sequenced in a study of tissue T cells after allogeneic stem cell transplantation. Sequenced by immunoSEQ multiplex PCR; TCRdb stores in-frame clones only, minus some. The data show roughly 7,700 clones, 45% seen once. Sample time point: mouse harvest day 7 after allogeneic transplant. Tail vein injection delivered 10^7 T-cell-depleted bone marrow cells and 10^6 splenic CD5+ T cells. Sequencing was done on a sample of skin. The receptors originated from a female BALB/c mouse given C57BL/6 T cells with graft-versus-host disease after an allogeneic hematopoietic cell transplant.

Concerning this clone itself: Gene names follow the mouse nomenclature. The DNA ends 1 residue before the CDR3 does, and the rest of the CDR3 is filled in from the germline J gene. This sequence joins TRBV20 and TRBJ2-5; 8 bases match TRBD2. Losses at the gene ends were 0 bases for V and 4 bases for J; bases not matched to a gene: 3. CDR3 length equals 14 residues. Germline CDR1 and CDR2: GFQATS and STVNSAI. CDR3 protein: CGARDYGGEDTQYF. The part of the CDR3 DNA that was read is TGTGGTGCTAGGGATTATGGGGGGGAAGACACCCAGTAC.

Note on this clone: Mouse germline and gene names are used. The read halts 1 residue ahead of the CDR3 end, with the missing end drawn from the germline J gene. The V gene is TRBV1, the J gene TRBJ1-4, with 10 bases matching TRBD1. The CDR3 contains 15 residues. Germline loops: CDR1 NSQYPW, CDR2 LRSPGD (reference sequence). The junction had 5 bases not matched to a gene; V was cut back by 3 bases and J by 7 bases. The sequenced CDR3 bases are TGCACCTGCAGTGCCCGGGACAGGGGAGGCGAAAGATTATTT. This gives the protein CTCSARDRGGERLF. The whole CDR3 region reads CTCSARDRGGERLFF.

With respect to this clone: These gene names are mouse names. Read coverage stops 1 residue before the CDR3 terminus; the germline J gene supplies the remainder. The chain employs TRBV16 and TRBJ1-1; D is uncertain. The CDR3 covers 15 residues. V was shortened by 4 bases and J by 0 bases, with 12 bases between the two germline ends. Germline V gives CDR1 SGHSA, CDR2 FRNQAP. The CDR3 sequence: CASSSGTTANTEVFF. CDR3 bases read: TGTGCAAGCAGCTCGGGCACAACTGCAAACACAGAAGTCTTC.

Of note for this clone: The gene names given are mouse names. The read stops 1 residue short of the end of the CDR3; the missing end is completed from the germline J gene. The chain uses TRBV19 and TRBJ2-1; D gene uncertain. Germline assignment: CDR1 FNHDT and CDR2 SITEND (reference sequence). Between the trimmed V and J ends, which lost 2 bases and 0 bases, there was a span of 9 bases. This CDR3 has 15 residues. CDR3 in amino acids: CASSITAFNYAEQFF. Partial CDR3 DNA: TGTGCCAGCAGTATCACAGCCTTTAACTATGCTGAGCAGTTC. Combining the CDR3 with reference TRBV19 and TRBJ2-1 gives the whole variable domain GGIITQTPKFLIGQEGQKLTLKCQQNFNHDTMYWYRQDSGKGLRLIYYSITENDLQKGDLSEGYDASREKKSSFSLTVTSAQKNEMAVFLCASSITAFNYAEQFFGPGTRLTVL.

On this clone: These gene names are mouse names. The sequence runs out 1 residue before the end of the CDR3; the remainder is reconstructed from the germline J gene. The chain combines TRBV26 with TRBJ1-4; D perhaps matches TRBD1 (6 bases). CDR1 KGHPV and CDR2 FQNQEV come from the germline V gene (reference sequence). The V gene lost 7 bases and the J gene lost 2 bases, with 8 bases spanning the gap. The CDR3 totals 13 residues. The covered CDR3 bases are TGTGCCAGCACCGGGACATCCAACGAAAGATTATTT. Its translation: CASTGTSNERLF. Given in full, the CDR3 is CASTGTSNERLFF.

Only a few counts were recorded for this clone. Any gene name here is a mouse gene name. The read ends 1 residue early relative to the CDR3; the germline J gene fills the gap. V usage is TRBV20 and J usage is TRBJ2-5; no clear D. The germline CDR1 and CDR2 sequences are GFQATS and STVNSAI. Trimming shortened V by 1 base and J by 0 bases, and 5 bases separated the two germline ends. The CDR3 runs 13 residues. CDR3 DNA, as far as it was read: TGTGGTGCTAGGGCTCAAAACCAAGACACCCAGTAC. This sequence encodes CGARAQNQDTQY. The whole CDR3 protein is CGARAQNQDTQYF. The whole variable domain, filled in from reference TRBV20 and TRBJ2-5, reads GALVYQYPRRTICKSGTSMRMECQAVGFQATSVAWYRQSPQKTFELIALSTVNSAIKYEQNFTQEKFPISHPNLSFSSMTVLNAYLEDRGLYLCGARAQNQDTQYFGPGTRLLVL.

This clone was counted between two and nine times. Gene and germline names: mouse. The DNA read from the CDR3 is TGTGCCAGCTCTCCCGGGGGGGTTGAACAGTAC. Encoded protein: CASSPGGVEQY. The CDR3 reads in full as CASSPGGVEQYF. The rearrangement links TRBV12-1 to TRBJ2-7, with 7 bases identical to TRBD2. The read ends 1 residue early relative to the CDR3; the germline J gene fills the gap. CDR1 SGHSN and CDR2 HYEKVE come from the germline V gene. CDR3 length: 12 residues. J was trimmed by 6 bases and V by 2 bases; bases with no gene match: 3. Looking up the rest from reference TRBV12-1 and TRBJ2-7 gives the full variable domain: DSGVVQSPRHIIKEKGGRSVLTCIPISGHSNVVWYQQTLGKELKFLIQHYEKVERDKGFLPSRFSVQQFDDYHSEMNMSALELEDSAMYFCASSPGGVEQYFGPGTRLTVL.

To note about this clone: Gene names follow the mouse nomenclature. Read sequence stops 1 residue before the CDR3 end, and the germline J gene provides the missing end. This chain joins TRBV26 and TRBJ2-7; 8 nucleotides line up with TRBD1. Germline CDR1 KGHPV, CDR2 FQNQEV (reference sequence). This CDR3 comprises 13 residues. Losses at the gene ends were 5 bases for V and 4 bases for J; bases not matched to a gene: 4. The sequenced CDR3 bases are TGTGCCAGCAGTTTGACAGGGGCGTATGAACAGTAC. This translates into CASSLTGAYEQY. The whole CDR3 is CASSLTGAYEQYF.

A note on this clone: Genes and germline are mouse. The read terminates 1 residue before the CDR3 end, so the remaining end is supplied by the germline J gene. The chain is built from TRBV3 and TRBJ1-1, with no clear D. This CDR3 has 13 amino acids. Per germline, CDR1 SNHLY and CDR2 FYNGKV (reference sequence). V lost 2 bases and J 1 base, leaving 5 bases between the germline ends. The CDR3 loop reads CASSLNRNTEVFF. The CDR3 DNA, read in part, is TGTGCCAGCAGCTTAAACAGAAACACAGAAGTCTTC.

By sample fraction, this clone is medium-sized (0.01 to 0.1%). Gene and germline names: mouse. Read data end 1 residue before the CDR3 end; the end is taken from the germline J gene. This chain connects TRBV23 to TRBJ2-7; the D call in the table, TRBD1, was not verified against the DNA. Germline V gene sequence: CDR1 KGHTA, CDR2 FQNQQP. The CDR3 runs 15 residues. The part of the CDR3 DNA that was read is TGCTCCAGCAGTCAAACTCCCGCAACAGTCTATGAACAGTAC. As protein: CSSSQTPATVYEQY. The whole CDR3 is CSSSQTPATVYEQYF.

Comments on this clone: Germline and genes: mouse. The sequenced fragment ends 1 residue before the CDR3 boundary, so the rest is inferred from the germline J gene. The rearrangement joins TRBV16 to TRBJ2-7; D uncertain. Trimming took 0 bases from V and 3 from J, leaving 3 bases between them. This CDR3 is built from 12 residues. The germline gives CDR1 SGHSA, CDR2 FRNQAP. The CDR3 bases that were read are TGTGCAAGCAGCTTAGACAGCTATGAACAGTAC. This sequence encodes CASSLDSYEQY. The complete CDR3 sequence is CASSLDSYEQYF.

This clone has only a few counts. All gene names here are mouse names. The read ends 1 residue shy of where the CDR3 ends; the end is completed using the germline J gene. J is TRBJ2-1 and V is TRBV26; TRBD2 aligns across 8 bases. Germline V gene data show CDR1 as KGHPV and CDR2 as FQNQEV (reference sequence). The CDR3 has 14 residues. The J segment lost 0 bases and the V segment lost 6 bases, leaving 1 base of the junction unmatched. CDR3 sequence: CASRLGDNYAEQFF. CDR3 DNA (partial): TGTGCCAGCAGACTGGGGGATAACTATGCTGAGCAGTTC.

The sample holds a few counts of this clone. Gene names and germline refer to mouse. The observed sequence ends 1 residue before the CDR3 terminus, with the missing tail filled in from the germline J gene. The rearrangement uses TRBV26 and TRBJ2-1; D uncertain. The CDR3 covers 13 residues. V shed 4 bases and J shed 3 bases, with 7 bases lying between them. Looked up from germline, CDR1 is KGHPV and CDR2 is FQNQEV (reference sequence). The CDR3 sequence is CASSPGGYAEQFF. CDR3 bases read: TGTGCCAGCAGTCCGGGTGGCTATGCTGAGCAGTTC.

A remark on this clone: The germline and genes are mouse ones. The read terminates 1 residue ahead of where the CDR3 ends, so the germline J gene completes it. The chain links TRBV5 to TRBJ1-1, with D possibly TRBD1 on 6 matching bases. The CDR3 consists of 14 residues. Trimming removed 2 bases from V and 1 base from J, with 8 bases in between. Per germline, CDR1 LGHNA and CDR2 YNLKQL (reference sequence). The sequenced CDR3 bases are TGTGCCAGCAGCCAATGGGACAAAAACACAGAAGTCTTC. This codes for CASSQWDKNTEVF. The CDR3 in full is CASSQWDKNTEVFF.

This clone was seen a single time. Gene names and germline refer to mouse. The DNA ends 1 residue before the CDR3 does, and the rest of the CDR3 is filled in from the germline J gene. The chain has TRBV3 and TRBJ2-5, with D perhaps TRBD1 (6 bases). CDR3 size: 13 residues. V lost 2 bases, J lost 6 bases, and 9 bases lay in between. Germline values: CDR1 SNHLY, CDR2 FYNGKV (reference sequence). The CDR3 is CASSLLGQDTQYF. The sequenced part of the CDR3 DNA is TGTGCCAGCAGCTTACTTGGACAGGACACCCAGTAC.